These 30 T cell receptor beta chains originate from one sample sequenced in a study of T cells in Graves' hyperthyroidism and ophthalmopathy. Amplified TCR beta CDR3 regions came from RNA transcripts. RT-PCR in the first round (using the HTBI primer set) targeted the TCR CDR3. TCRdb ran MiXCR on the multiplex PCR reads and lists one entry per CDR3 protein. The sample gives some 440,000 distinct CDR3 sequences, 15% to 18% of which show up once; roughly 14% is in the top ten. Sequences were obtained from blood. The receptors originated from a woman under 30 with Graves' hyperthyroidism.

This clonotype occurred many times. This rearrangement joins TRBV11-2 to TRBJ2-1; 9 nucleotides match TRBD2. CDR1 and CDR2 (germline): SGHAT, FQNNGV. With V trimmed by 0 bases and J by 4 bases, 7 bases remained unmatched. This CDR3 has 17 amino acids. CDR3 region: CASSLERGTSPYNEQFF. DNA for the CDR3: TGTGCCAGCAGCTTAGAGAGGGGGACTAGCCCTTACAATGAGCAGTTCTTC.

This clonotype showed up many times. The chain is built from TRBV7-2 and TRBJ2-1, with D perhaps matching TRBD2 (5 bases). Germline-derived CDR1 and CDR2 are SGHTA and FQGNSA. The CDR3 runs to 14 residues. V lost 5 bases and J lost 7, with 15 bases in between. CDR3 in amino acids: CASSGWGSGNEQFF. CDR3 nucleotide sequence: TGTGCCAGCAGCGGATGGGGAAGCGGAAATGAGCAGTTCTTC.

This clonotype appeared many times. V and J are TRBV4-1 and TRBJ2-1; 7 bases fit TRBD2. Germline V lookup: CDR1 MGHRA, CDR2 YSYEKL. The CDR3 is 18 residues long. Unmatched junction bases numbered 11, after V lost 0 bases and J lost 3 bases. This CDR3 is CASSQDDPSSGSYNEQFF. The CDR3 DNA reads TGCGCCAGCAGCCAAGATGACCCCTCTAGCGGAAGCTACAATGAGCAGTTCTTC.

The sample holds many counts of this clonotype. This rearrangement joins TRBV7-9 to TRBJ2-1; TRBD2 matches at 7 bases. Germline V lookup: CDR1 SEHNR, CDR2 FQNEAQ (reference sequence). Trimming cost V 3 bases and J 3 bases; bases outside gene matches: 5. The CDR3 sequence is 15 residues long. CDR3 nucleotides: TGTGCCAGCAGCTTGGTCCTAGCGGTCTACAATGAGCAGTTCTTC. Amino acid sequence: CASSLVLAVYNEQFF.

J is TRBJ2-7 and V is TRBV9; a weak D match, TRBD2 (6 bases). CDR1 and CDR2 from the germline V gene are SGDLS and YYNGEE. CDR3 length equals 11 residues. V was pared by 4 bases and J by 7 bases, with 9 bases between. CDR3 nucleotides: TGTGCCAGCAGCCCGGGAGTTGAGCAGTACTTC. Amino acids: CASSPGVEQYF.

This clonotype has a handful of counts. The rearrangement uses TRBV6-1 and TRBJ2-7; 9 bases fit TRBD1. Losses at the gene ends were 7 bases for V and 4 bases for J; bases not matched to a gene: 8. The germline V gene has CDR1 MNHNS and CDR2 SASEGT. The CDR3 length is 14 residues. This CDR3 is CASIAGTGKYEQYF. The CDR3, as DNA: TGTGCCAGCATTGCCGGGACAGGGAAATACGAGCAGTACTTC.

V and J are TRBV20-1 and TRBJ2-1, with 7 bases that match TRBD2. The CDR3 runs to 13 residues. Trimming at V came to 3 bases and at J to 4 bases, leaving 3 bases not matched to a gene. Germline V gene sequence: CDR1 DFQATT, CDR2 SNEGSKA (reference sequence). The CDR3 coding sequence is TGCAGTGCTAGCCGCGGGGGTTACAATGAGCAGTTCTTC. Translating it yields CSASRGGYNEQFF.

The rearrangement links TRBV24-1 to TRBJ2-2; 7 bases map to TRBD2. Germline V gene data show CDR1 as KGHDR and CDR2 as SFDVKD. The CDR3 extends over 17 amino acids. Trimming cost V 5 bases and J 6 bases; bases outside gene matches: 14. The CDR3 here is CATSVGGFGFGAGELFF. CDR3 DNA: TGTGCCACCAGTGTCGGGGGGTTCGGCTTCGGGGCCGGGGAGCTGTTTTTT.

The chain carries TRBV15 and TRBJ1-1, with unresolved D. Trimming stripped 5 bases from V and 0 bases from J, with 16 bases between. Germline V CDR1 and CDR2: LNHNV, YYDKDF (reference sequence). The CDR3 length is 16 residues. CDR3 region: CATSVEPGRLNTEAFF. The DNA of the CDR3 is TGTGCCACCAGCGTAGAGCCAGGACGTCTGAACACTGAAGCTTTCTTT.

For the CDR3, the DNA is TGTGCCATCAGTGAGTCGGGGGGATTGAACTATGGCTACACCTTC. It is translated as CAISESGGLNYGYTF. The chain joins TRBV10-3 to TRBJ1-2, with D perhaps matching TRBD1 (5 bases). This CDR3 is built from 15 residues. From germline, CDR1 is ENHRY and CDR2 SYGVKD. Trimming took off 0 bases at V and 2 bases at J, with 10 bases between the two ends.

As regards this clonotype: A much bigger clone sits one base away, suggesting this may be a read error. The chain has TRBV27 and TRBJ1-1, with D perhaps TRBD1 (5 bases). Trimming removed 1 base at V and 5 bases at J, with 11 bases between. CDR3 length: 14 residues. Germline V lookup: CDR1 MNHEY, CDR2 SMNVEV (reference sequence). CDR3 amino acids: CASSLCRVGTEAFF. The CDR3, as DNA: TGTGCCAGCAGTTTATGCAGGGTGGGGACTGAAGCTTTCTTT.

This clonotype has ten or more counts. CDR3 sequence (DNA): TGTGCCAGCAGTTCCCCCCGGACCGATGAAAAACTGTTTTTT. This translates into CASSSPRTDEKLFF. The chain joins TRBV7-2 to TRBJ1-4; D is unresolved. This CDR3 has 14 residues. V lost 6 bases and J 6 bases, leaving 14 bases between the germline ends. Germline lookup yields CDR1 SGHTA and CDR2 FQGNSA.

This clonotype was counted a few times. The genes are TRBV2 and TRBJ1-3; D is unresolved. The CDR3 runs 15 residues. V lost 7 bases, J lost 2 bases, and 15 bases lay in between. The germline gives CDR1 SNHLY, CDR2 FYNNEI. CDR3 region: CASTGPHLPGNTIYF. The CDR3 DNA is TGTGCCAGCACCGGCCCACATCTCCCTGGAAACACCATATATTTT.

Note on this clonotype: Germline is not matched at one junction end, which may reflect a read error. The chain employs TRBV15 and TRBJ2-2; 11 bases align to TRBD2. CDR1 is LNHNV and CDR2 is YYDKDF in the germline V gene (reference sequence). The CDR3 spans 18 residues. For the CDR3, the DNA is TGTGCCATCAGCAGAGGAGTAGCGGGGGGGCCGGGGACCGGGGAGCTGTTTTTT. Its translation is CAISRGVAGGPGTGELFF.

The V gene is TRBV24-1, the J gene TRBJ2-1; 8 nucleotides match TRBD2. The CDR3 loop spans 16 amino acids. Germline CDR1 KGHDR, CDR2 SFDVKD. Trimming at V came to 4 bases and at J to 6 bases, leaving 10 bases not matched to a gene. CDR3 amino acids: CATSERGAGVSNEQFF. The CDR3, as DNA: TGTGCCACCAGTGAGCGGGGAGCGGGAGTTTCCAATGAGCAGTTCTTC.

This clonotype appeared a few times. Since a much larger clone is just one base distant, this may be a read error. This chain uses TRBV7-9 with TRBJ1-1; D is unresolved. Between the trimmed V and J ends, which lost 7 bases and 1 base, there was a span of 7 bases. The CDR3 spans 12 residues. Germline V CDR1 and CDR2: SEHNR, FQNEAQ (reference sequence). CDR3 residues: CASNPGNTEAFF. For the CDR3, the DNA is TGTGCCAGCAATCCAGGGAACACTGAAGCTTTCTTT.

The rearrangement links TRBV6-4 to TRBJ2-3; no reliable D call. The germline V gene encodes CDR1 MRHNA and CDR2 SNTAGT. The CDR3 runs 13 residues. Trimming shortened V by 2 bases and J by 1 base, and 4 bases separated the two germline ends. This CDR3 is CASSDERTDTQYF. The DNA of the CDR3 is TGTGCCAGCAGTGACGAACGCACAGATACGCAGTATTTT.

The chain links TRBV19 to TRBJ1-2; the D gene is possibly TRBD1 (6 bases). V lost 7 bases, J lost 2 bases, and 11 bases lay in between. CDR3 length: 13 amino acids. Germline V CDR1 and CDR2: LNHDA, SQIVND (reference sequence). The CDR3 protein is CASTATGNYGYTF. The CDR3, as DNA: TGTGCCAGTACCGCCACAGGGAACTATGGCTACACCTTC.

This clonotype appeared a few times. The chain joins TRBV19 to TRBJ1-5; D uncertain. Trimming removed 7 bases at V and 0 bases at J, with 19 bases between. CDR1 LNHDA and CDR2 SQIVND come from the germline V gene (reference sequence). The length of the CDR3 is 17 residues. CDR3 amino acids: CASKALLSKRSNQPQHF. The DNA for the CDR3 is TGTGCCAGTAAGGCCTTGCTATCGAAACGTAGCAATCAGCCCCAGCATTTT.

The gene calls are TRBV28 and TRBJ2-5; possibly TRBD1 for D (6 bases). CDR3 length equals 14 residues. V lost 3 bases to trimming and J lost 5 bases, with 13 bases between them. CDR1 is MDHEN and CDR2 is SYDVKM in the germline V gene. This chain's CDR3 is CASSLPTGRETQYF. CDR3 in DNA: TGTGCCAGCAGTTTGCCGACAGGCAGGGAGACCCAGTACTTC.

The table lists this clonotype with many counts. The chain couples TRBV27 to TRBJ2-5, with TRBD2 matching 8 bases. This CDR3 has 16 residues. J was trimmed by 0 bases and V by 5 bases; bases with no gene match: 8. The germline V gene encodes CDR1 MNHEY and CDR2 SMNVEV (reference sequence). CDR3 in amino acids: CASSHGRGGDQETQYF. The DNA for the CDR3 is TGTGCCAGCAGTCACGGGAGGGGTGGGGACCAAGAGACCCAGTACTTC.

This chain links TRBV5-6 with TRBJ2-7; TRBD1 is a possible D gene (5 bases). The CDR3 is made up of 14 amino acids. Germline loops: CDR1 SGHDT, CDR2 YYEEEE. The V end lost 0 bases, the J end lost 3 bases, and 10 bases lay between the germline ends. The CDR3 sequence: CASSLGTFHYEQYF. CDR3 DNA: TGTGCCAGCAGCTTGGGGACATTTCACTACGAGCAGTACTTC.

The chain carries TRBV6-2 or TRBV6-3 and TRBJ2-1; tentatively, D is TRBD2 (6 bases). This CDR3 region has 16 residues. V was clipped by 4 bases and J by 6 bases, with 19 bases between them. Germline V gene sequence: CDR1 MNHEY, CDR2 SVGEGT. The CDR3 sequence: CASSWAGTSMGNEQFF. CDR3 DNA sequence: TGTGCCAGCAGTTGGGCCGGGACTTCTATGGGCAATGAGCAGTTCTTC.

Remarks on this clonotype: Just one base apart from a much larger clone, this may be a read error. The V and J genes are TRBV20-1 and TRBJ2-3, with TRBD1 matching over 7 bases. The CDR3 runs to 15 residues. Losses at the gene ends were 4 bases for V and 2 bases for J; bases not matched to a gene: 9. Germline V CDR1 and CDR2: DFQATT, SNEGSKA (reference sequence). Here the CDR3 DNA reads TGCAGTGCTACCGATCGACAGGGCGACACAGATACGCAGTATTTT. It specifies CSATDRQGDTDTQYF.

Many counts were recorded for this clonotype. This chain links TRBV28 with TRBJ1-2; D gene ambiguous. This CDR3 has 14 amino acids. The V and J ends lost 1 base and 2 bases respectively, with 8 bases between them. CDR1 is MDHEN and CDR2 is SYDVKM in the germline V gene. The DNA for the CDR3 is TGTGCCAGCAGTTTATCGGCTAACAACTATGGCTACACCTTC. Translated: CASSLSANNYGYTF.

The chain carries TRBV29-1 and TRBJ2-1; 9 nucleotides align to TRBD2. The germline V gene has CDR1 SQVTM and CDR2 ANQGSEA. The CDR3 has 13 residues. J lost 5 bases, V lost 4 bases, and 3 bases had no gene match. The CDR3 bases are TGCAGCGTTGGACTAGCGGAGAACAATGAGCAGTTCTTC. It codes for CSVGLAENNEQFF.

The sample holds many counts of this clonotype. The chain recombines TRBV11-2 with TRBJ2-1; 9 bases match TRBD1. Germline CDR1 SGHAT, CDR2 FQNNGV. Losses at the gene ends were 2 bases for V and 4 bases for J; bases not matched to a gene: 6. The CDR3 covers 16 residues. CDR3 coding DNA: TGTGCCAGCAGCTTACAAACAGGGGGCGAGTACAATGAGCAGTTCTTC. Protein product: CASSLQTGGEYNEQFF.

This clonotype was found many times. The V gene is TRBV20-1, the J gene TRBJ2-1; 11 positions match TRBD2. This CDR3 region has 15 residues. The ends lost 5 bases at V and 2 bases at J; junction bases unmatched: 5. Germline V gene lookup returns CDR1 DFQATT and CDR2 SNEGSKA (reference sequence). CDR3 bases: TGCAGTGCTCTTAGCGGGAGGGAGACCTACAATGAGCAGTTCTTC. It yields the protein CSALSGRETYNEQFF.

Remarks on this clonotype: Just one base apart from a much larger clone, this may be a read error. CDR3: CASRPLDREALF. CDR3 bases: TGTGCCAGCAGACCCCTGGACCGGGAAGCTCTCTTT. The V gene is TRBV7-9, the J gene TRBJ1-1; D gene uncertain. The CDR3 runs to 12 residues. CDR1 and CDR2 (germline): SEHNR, FQNEAQ (reference sequence).

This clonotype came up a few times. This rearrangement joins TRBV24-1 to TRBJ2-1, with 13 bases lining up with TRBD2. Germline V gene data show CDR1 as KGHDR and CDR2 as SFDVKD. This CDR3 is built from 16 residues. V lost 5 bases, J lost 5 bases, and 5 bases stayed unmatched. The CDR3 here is CATSGPLAGGNNEQFF. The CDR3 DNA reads TGTGCCACCAGTGGCCCACTAGCGGGAGGGAACAATGAGCAGTTCTTC.